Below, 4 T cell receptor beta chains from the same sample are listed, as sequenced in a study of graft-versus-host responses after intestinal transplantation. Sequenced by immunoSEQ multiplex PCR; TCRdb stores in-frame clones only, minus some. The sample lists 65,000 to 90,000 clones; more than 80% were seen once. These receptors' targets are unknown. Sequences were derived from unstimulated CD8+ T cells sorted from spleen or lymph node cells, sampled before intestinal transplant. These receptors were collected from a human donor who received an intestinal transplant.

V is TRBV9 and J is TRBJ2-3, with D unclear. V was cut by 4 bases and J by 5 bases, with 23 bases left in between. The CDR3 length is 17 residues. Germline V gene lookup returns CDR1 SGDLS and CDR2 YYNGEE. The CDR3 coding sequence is TGTGCCAGCAGCCCATCCCCGAGTGGTTCTATCCTAGATACGCAGTATTTT. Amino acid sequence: CASSPSPSGSILDTQYF.

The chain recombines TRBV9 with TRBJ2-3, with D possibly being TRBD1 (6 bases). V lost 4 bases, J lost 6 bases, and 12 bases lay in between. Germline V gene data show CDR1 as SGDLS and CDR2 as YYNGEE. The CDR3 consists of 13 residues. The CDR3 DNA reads TGTGCCAGCAGCCCTTACAGGGTCGATACGCAGTATTTT. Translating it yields CASSPYRVDTQYF.

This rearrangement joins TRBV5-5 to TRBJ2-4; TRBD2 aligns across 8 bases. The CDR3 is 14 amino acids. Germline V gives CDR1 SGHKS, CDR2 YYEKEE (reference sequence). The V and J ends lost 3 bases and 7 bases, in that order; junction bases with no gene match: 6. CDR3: CASSWERGTNIQYF. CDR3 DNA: TGTGCCAGCAGCTGGGAGCGGGGGACGAACATTCAGTACTTC. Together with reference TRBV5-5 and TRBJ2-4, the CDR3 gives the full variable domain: DAGVTQSPTHLIKTRGQQVTLRCSPISGHKSVSWYQQVLGQGPQFIFQYYEKEERGRGNFPDRFSARQFPNYSSELNVNALLLGDSALYLCASSWERGTNIQYFGAGTRLSVL.

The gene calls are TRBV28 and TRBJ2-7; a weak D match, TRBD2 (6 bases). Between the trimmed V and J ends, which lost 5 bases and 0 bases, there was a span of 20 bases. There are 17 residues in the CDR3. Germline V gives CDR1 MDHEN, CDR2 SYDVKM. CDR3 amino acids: CASSRLEWRRSSYEQYF. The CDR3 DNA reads TGTGCCAGCAGTCGACTAGAATGGCGTAGGAGCTCCTACGAGCAGTACTTC.